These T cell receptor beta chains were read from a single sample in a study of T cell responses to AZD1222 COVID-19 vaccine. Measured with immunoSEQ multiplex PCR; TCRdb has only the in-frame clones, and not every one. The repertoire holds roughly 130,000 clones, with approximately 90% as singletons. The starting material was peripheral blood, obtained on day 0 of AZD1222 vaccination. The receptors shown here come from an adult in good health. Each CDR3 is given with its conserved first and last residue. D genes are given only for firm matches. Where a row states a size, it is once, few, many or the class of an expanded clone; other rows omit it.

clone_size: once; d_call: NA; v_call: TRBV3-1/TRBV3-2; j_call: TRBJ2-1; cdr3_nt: TGTGCCAGCAGCCTATCGGGTACTGAGCAGTTCTTC; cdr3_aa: CASSLSGTEQFF
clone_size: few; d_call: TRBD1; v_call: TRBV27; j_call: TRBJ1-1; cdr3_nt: TGTGCCAGCAGTTGGCGGGACAGGCTCACTGAAGCTTTCTTT; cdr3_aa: CASSWRDRLTEAFF
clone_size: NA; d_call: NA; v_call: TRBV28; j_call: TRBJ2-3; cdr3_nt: TGTGCCAGCAGGCCCACCCCCACTGACACTAGCACAGATACGCAGTATTTT; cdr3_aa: CASRPTPTDTSTDTQYF
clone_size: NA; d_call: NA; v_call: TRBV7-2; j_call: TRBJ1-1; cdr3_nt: TGTGCCAGCAGCTTAGGATGGCCGCAGGAAGCTTTCTTT; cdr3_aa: CASSLGWPQEAFF
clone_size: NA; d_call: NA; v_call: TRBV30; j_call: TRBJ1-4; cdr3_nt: TGTGCCTGGAGTGTGGGGGGACCAGCTAATGAAAAACTGTTTTTT; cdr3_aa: CAWSVGGPANEKLFF
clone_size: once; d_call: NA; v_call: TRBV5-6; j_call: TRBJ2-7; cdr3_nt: TGTGCCAGCAGCTTGGGGCAGTCTGTCTACGAGCAGTACTTC; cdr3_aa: CASSLGQSVYEQYF
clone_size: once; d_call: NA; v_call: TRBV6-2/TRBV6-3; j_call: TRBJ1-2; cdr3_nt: TGTGCCAGCAGCCCGGACGGCGGTCTTTACGGCTACACCTTC; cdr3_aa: CASSPDGGLYGYTF
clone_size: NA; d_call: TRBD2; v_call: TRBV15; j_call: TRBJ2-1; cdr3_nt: TGTGCCACCCTCCCCCCTGGCGGGAGCTTGAGGAATGAGCAGTTCTTC; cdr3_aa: CATLPPGGSLRNEQFF
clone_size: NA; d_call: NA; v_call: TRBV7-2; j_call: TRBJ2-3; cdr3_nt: TGTGCCAGCAGCTTAGTGCAGGGCCACACAGATACGCAGTATTTT; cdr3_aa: CASSLVQGHTDTQYF
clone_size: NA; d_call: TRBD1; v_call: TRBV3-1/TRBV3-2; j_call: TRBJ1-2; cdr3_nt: TGTGCCAGCAGCAAAAAGACAGGGGGTCGTGGTGGCTACACCTTC; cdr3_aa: CASSKKTGGRGGYTF
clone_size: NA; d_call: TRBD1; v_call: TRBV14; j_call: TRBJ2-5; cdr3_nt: TGTGCCAGCAGCTTAGGCCGCAGGGGGGAGACCCAGTACTTC; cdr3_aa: CASSLGRRGETQYF
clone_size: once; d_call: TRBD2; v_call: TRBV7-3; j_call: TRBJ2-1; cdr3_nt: TGTGCCAGCAGCTTAAGCGGGGGGTCCTACAATGAGCAGTTCTTC; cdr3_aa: CASSLSGGSYNEQFF
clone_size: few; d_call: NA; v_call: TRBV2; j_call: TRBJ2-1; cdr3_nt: TGTGCCAGCAGGGGTCAACTCCGTGAGCAGTTCTTC; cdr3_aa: CASRGQLREQFF
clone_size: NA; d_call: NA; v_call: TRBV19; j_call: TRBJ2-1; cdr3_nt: TGTGCCAGTAGTTTGGCGGGCACCTACAATGAGCAGTTCTTC; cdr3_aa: CASSLAGTYNEQFF
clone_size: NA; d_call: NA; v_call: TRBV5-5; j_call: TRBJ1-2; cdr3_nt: TGTGCCAGCAGCTTGGCGGCAGCCGCGGGTCGCTATGGCTACACCTTC; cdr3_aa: CASSLAAAAGRYGYTF
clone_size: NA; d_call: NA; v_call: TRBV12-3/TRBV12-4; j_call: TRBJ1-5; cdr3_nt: TGTGCCATACGGAGGGGGGGCAATCAGCCCCAGCATTTT; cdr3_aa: CAIRRGGNQPQHF
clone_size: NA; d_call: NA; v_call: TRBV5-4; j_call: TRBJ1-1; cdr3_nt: TGTGCCAGCAGCTACGGTAATGAAGCTTTCTTT; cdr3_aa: CASSYGNEAFF
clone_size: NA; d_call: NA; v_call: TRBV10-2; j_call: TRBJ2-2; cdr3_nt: TGCGCCAGCAGTGAGGCCGGCGGCACCGGGGAGCTGTTTTTT; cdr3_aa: CASSEAGGTGELFF
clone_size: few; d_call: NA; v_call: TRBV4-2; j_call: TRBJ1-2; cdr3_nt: TGTGCCAGCAGCCAATATCCGGATACTGACTATGGCTACACCTTC; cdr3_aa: CASSQYPDTDYGYTF
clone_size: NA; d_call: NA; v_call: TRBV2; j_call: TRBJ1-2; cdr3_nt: TGTGCCAGCAGCGACGGGAGGTACAGCTATGGCTACACCTTC; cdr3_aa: CASSDGRYSYGYTF
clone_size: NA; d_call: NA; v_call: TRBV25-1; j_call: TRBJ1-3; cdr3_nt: TGTGCCAGCAGTGATCTTAGCTCTGGAAACACCATATATTTT; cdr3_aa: CASSDLSSGNTIYF
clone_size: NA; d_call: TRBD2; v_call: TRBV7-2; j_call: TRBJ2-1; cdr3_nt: TGTGCCAGCAGCTCGCTAGCGGGGTTCTACAATGAGCAGTTCTTC; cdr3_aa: CASSSLAGFYNEQFF
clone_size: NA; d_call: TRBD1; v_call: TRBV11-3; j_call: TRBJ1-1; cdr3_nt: TGTGCCAGCAGCGACAGGGGCCACACTGAAGCTTTCTTT; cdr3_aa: CASSDRGHTEAFF
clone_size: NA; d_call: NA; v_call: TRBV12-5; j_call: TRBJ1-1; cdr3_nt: TGTGCTAGCCTGGAGGAAGGGGGAAGGGCTGAAGCTTTCTTT; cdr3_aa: CASLEEGGRAEAFF
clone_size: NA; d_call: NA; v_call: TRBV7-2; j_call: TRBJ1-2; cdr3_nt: TGTGCCAGCAGCCGCCCCGGGACTAGACTTACGGGCTACACCTTC; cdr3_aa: CASSRPGTRLTGYTF
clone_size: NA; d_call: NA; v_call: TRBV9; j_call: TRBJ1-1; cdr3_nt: TGTGCCAGCAGCGTAGGGGGGCAGGGCACTGAAGCTTTCTTT; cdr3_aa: CASSVGGQGTEAFF
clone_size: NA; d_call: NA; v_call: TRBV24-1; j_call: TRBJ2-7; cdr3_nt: TGTGCCACCAGTGACCCCCGCCGCAGCCTCTACGAGCAGTACTTC; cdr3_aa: CATSDPRRSLYEQYF
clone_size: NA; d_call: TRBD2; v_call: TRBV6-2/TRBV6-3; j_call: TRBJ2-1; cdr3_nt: TGTGCCAGCAGCCATGGCGGACTAGCGGGAGATCACAATGAGCAGTTCTTC; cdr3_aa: CASSHGGLAGDHNEQFF
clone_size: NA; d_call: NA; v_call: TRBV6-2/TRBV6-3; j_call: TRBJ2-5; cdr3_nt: TGTGCCAGCAGTCCGTGGGGGGAGACCCAGTACTTC; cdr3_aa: CASSPWGETQYF
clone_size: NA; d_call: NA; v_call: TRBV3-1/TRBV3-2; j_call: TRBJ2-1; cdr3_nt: TGTGCCAGCAGCCCCGGACGGTACAATGAGCAGTTCTTC; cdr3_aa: CASSPGRYNEQFF
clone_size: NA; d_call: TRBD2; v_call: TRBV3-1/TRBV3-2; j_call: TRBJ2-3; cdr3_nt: TGTGCCAGCAGCCAAGAAGCGGGGGGGACAGATACGCAGTATTTT; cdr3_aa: CASSQEAGGTDTQYF
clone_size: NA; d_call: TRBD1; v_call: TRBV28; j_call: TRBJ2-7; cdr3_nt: TGTGCCAGCAGGTCGACGGGACAGGGGTGGAACGAGCAGTACTTC; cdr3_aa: CASRSTGQGWNEQYF
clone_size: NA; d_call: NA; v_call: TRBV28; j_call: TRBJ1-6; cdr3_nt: TGTGCCAGCAGTTTTCTTACAGGGAACGATTCACCCCTCCACTTT; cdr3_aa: CASSFLTGNDSPLHF
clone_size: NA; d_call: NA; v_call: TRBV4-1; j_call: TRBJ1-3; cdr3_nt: TGCGCCAGCAGCCAAGGGACAGTGGCTGGAAACACCATATATTTT; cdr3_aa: CASSQGTVAGNTIYF
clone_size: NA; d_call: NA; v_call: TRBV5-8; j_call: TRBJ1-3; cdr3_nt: TGTGCCAGCAGCTTTTCGGCGCTCTCTGGAAACACCATATATTTT; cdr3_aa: CASSFSALSGNTIYF
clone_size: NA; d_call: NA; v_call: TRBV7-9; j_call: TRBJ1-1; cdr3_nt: TGTGCCAGCAGCTTAGGGGCCGGGGTGAACACTGAAGCTTTCTTT; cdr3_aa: CASSLGAGVNTEAFF
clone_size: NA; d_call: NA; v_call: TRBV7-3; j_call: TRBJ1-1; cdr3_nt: TGTGCCAGCAGCTTAGATAACCGCAGGGCTTCTGAAGCTTTCTTT; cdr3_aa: CASSLDNRRASEAFF
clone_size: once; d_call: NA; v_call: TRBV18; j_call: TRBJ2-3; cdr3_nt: TGTGCCAGCTCACGCTTGAGCGACACAGATACGCAGTATTTT; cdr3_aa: CASSRLSDTDTQYF
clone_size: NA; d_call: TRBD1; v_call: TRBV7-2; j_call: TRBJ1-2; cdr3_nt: TGTGCCAGCAGCTTAGATCTCAGGGGGCAATATGGCTACACCTTC; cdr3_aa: CASSLDLRGQYGYTF
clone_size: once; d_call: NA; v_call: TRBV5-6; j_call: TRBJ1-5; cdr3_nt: TGTGCCAGCAGCTTGTTGGGGCAGCCAAATCAGCCCCAGCATTTT; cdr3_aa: CASSLLGQPNQPQHF
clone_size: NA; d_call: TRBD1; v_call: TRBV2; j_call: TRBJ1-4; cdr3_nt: TGTGCCAGCGTATTACAGGGGGTAGGGGAAAAACTGTTTTTT; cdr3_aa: CASVLQGVGEKLFF
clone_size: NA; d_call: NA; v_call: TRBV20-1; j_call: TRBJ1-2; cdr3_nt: TGCAGTGCTAGTGTAGGGGGAGGCGCCTTACCGTATGGCTACACCTTC; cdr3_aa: CSASVGGGALPYGYTF
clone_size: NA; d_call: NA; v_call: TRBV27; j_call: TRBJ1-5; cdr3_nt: TGTGCCAGCAGCTACACCCGAAATCAGCCCCAGCATTTT; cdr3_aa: CASSYTRNQPQHF
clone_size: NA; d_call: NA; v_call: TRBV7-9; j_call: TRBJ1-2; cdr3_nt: TGTGCCAGCACCCCGCGGGGAGAGGCACAGGGTCTCGGTGGCTACACCTTC; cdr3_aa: CASTPRGEAQGLGGYTF
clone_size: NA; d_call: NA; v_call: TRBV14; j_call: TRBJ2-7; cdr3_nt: TGTGCCAGCAGCCAAGGGACAGGAGGGGAGCAGTACTTC; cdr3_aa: CASSQGTGGEQYF
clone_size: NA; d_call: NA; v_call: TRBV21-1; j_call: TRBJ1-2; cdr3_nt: TGTGCCAGCAGCATCGGGGGCTACACCTTC; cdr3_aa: CASSIGGYTF
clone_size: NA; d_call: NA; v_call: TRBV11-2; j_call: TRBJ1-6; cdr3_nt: TGTGCCAGCAGCTCGATAAGGGTAGCCCCCCGTTCACCCCTCCACTTT; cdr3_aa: CASSSIRVAPRSPLHF
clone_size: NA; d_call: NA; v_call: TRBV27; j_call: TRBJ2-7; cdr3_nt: TGTGCCAGCAGTGCGGACCCCCTTGGTCCCTCCGAGCAGTACTTC; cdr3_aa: CASSADPLGPSEQYF
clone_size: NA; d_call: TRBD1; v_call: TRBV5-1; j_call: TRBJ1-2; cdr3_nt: TGCGCCAGCAGCTTGGCCGGGACAGGGAGTGGCTACACCTTC; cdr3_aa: CASSLAGTGSGYTF
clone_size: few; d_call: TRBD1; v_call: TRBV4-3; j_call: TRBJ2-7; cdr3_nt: TGCGCCAGCAGCCAAGAGTGGGGGACAGGGACCTCCTACGAGCAGTACTTC; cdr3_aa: CASSQEWGTGTSYEQYF
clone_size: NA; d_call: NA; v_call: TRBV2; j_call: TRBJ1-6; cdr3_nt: TGTGCCAGCAGTGAAGGCGACAGTAAAATCAATTCACCCCTCCACTTT; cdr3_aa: CASSEGDSKINSPLHF
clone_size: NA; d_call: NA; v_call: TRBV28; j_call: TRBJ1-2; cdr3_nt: TGTGCCAGCAGCCCCCCCAGGAATCGGTGGGCGGGTGGCTACACCTTC; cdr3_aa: CASSPPRNRWAGGYTF